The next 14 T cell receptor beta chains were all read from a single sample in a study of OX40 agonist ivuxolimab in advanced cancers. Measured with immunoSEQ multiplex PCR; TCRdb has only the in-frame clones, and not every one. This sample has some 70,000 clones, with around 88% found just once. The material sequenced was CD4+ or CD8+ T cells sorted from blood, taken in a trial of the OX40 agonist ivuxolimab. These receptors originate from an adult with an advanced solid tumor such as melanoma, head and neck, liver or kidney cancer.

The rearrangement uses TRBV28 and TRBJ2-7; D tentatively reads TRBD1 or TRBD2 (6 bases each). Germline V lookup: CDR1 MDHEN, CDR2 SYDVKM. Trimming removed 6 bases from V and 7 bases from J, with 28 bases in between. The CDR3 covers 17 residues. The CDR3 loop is CASSQVRGAKGNREQYF. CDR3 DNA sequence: TGTGCCAGCAGCCAAGTGAGGGGGGCGAAGGGAAATCGAGAGCAGTACTTC.

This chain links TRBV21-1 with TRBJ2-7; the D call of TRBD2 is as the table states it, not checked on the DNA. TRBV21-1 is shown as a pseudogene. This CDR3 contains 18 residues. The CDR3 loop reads CASSQSKPRTSGGYEQYF. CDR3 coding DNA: TGTGCCAGCAGCCAATCAAAGCCTCGGACTAGCGGGGGTTATGAGCAGTACTTC.

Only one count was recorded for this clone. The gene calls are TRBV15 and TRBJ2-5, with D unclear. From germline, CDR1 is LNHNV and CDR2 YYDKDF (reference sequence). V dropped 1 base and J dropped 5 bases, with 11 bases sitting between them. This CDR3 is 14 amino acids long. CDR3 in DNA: TGTGCCACCAGCAGAGCTAACCGGCGGGAGACCCAGTACTTC. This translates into CATSRANRRETQYF.

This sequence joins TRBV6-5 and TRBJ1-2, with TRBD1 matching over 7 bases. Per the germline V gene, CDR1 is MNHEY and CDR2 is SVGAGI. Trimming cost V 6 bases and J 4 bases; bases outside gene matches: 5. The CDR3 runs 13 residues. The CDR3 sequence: CASSLQGSYGYTF. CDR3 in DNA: TGTGCCAGCAGCCTACAGGGGAGCTATGGCTACACCTTC.

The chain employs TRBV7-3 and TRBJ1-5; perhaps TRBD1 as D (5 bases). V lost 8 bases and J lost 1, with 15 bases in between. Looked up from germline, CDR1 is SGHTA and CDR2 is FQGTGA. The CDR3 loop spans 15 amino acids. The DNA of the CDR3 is TGTGCCAGCCGACAGACTAACCCAAGCAATCAGCCCCAGCATTTT. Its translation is CASRQTNPSNQPQHF.

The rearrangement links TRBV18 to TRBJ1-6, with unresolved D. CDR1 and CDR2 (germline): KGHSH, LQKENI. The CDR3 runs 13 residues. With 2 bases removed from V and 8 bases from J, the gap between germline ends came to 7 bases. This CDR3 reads CASSPGLDSPLHF. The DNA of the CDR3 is TGTGCCAGCTCACCAGGTCTTGATTCACCCCTCCACTTT.

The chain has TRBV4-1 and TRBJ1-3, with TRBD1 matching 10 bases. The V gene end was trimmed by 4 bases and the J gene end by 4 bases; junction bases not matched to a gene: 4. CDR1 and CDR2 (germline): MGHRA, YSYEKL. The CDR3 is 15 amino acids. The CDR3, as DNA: TGCGCCAGCAGCCCCGGGACAGGGGCCGGAAACACCATATATTTT. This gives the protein CASSPGTGAGNTIYF.

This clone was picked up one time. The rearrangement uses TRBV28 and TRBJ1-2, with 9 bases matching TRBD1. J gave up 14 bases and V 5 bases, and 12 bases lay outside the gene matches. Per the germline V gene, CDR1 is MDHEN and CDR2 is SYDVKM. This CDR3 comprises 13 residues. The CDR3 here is CASSPGQGPPGTF. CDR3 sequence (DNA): TGTGCCAGCAGTCCCGGACAGGGGCCCCCGGGGACCTTC.

The CDR3 loop reads CASSLKPLTSVAFF. CDR3 bases: TGTGCCAGCAGCTTAAAGCCCCTGACTTCGGTAGCTTTCTTT. The V gene is TRBV13, the J gene TRBJ1-1; D remains ambiguous. Germline CDR1 and CDR2: PRHDT and FYEKMQ (reference sequence). V lost 2 bases and J 10 bases, leaving 17 bases between the germline ends. The length of the CDR3 is 14 residues.

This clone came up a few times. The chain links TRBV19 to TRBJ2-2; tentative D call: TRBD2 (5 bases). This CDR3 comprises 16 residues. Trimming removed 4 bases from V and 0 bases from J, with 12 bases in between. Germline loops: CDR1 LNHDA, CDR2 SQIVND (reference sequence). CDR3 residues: CASSTPRGTNTGELFF. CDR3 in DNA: TGTGCCAGTAGTACCCCCCGGGGTACGAACACCGGGGAGCTGTTTTTT.

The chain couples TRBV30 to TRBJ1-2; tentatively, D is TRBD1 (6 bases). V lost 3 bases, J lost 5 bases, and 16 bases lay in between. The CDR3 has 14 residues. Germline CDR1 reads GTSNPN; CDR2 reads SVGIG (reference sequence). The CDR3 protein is CAWSPGGLGYGYTF. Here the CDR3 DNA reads TGTGCCTGGAGCCCCGGGGGGCTCGGATATGGCTACACCTTC.

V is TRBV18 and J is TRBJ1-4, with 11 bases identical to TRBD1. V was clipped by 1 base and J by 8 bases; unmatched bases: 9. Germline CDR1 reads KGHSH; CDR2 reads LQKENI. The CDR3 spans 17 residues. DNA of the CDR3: TGTGCCAGCTCACCACAACAGTGGACAGGGGGCCGAGAAAAACTGTTTTTT. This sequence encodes CASSPQQWTGGREKLFF. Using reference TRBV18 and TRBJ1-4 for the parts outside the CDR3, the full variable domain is NAGVMQNPRHLVRRRGQEARLRCSPMKGHSHVYWYRQLPEEGLKFMVYLQKENIIDESGMPKERFSAEFPKEGPSILRIQQVVRGDSAAYFCASSPQQWTGGREKLFFGSGTQLSVL.

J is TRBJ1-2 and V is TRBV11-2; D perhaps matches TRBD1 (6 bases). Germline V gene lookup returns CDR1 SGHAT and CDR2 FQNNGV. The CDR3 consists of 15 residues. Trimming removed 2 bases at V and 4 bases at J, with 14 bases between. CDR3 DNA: TGTGCCAGCAGCTTATTCGGGGGCATGGGCTATGGCTACACCTTC. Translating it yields CASSLFGGMGYGYTF.

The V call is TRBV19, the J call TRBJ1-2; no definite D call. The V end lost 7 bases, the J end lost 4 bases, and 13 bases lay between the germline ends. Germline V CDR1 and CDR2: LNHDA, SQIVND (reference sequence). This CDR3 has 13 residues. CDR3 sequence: CASNIPGAYGYTF. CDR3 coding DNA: TGTGCCAGTAATATTCCGGGAGCCTATGGCTACACCTTC.